This T cell receptor (beta chain) was found in a study of blood T cell repertoires in COVID-19. Study-level information: Acute and convalescent COVID-19 samples came from the United States, Italy and Spain. In each case, the material was cDNA or gDNA derived from T cells, B-cell-depleted T cells, or PBMCs.

CDR3 length equals 13 residues. V shed 1 base and J 7 bases; nucleotides not matched to a gene: 0. CDR1 is SGHTA and CDR2 is FQGNSA in the germline V gene. Generated by immunoSEQ multiplex PCR, the TCRdb table keeps only in-frame clones and is missing some. The data show approximately 150,000 clones, around 84% seen once. The chain joins TRBV7-2 to TRBJ1-3; 8 nucleotides line up with TRBD1. This TCR derives from a woman of 80 years or more with COVID-19, enrolled during active disease. The material sequenced was peripheral blood. CDR3 nucleotides: TGTGCCAGCAGCTTAGGACAGGGGAACACCATATATTTT. Its translation: CASSLGQGNTIYF.